The 16 T cell receptor beta chains presented below share a single source sample, sequenced in a study of T-cell reconstitution after alpha-beta-depleted transplantation in children. TCRbeta library preparation incorporated unique molecular identifiers. TCRdb called the PCR reads again in MiXCR, with one record for every CDR3 protein. The repertoire holds 480,000 or so distinct CDR3 sequences, with about 10% as singletons. The starting material was PBMCs, obtained before TCRalphabeta/CD19-depleted stem cell transplant. These TCRs come from a child aged 2-15 years with inherited bone marrow failure, due to receive a stem cell transplant.

This clonotype was picked up a small number of times. The CDR3 bases are TGCAGTGCTAGAGATTCGGGAGTCACAGATACGCAGTATTTT. Translation: CSARDSGVTDTQYF. The rearrangement links TRBV20-1 to TRBJ2-3; D perhaps matches TRBD2 (6 bases). The CDR3 extends over 14 amino acids. Germline V gene data show CDR1 as DFQATT and CDR2 as SNEGSKA (reference sequence). Trimming cost V 0 bases and J 2 bases, with 9 bases left between them.

This clonotype came up many times. V is TRBV11-3 and J is TRBJ2-7; weak D call: TRBD1 (5 bases). V lost 2 bases, J lost 4 bases, and 12 bases lay in between. CDR3 length equals 14 residues. Germline CDR1 reads SGHNT; CDR2 reads YENEEA. The CDR3 protein is CASSLQGVGYEQYF. CDR3 nucleotides: TGTGCCAGCAGCTTACAGGGTGTAGGATACGAGCAGTACTTC.

This clonotype was picked up many times. The V and J genes are TRBV29-1 and TRBJ2-1; no firm D call. With 2 bases removed from V and 4 bases from J, the gap between germline ends came to 12 bases. Looked up from germline, CDR1 is SQVTM and CDR2 is ANQGSEA. The CDR3 is 14 amino acids. CDR3: CSVEKEPNYNEQFF. DNA for the CDR3: TGCAGCGTTGAAAAGGAACCGAATTACAATGAGCAGTTCTTC.

J is TRBJ2-7 and V is TRBV6-5; D may be TRBD2 (6 bases). With 0 bases removed from V and 6 bases from J, the gap between germline ends came to 12 bases. Germline CDR1 is MNHEY and CDR2 is SVGAGI. This CDR3 has 14 residues. The CDR3 nucleotides are TGTGCCAGCAGTTACTCGACCCAGGGAGGCGAGCAGTACTTC. It codes for CASSYSTQGGEQYF.

The V call is TRBV4-3, the J call TRBJ2-1; D gene uncertain. Germline V gene sequence: CDR1 LGHNA, CDR2 YSLEER. V lost 0 bases to trimming and J lost 8 bases, with 11 bases between them. The length of the CDR3 is 14 residues. For the CDR3, the DNA is TGCGCCAGCAGCCAAGATTCCGGGCAGTATGAGCAGTTCTTC. This sequence encodes CASSQDSGQYEQFF.

Ten or more counts support this clonotype. The chain recombines TRBV11-2 with TRBJ1-1; D gene ambiguous. This CDR3 has 13 residues. Looked up from germline, CDR1 is SGHAT and CDR2 is FQNNGV. V gave up 1 base and J gave up 8 bases, with 11 bases separating them. The CDR3 spells CASSLARTGEAFF. The CDR3 bases are TGTGCCAGCAGCTTAGCCAGGACGGGAGAAGCTTTCTTT.

In this sample, this clonotype turned up many times. The chain recombines TRBV15 with TRBJ2-7; 10 bases map to TRBD2. V was pared by 0 bases and J by 6 bases, with 5 bases of the junction left unmatched. Germline V gene lookup returns CDR1 LNHNV and CDR2 YYDKDF (reference sequence). The CDR3 has 15 residues. CDR3 in amino acids: CATSRDSAGGLEQYF. In DNA, the CDR3 is TGTGCCACCAGCAGAGATTCAGCGGGAGGGCTCGAGCAGTACTTC.

This chain joins TRBV7-2 and TRBJ2-7, with D perhaps TRBD2 (5 bases). Germline-derived CDR1 and CDR2 are SGHTA and FQGNSA. V was cut by 0 bases and J by 0 bases, with 12 bases left in between. The CDR3 sequence is 16 residues long. The CDR3 DNA follows: TGTGCCAGCAGCTTAGCCTGGCGGGCCATCTCCTACGAGCAGTACTTC. It is translated as CASSLAWRAISYEQYF.

This clonotype was observed at least ten times. The chain carries TRBV4-3 and TRBJ2-2, with D possibly matching TRBD2 (5 bases). The V gene lost 1 base and the J gene lost 6 bases, with 6 bases spanning the gap. The germline V gene encodes CDR1 LGHNA and CDR2 YSLEER. The CDR3 is 13 amino acids. CDR3 in amino acids: CASSQGGSGELFF. CDR3 nucleotides: TGCGCCAGCAGCCAAGGCGGGTCCGGGGAGCTGTTTTTT.

Only a few counts were recorded for this clonotype. The chain uses TRBV20-1 and TRBJ2-7; 11 bases line up with TRBD2. Per germline, CDR1 DFQATT and CDR2 SNEGSKA (reference sequence). The CDR3 has 14 residues. With 5 bases clipped from V and 5 bases from J, the junction kept 8 bases outside the gene matches. The chain's CDR3 is CSAVTSGKLDEQYF. In nucleotides, the CDR3 is TGCAGTGCTGTGACTAGCGGGAAACTAGACGAGCAGTACTTC.

This clonotype was seen ten or more times. This rearrangement joins TRBV12-3 or TRBV12-4 to TRBJ1-5; D gene ambiguous. The CDR3 covers 12 residues. Trimming shortened V by 7 bases and J by 6 bases, and 10 bases separated the two germline ends. CDR3 DNA sequence: TGTGCCAGCACCGTATTGGGTCAGCCCCAGCATTTT. Translating gives CASTVLGQPQHF.

This clonotype appeared many times. V is TRBV29-1 and J is TRBJ1-4; D may be TRBD1 (6 bases). Trimming stripped 7 bases from V and 8 bases from J, with 17 bases between. The CDR3 consists of 13 residues. Germline V lookup: CDR1 SQVTM, CDR2 ANQGSEA. The CDR3 loop is CSAHRVMGEKLFF. CDR3 bases: TGCAGCGCGCACAGGGTGATGGGGGAAAAACTGTTTTTT. Complete variable domain (other parts from reference TRBV29-1 and TRBJ1-4): SAVISQKPSRDICQRGTSLTIQCQVDSQVTMMFWYRQQPGQSLTLIATANQGSEATYESGFVIDKFPISRPNLTFSTLTVSNMSPEDSSIYLCSAHRVMGEKLFFGSGTQLSVL.

The V and J genes are TRBV29-1 and TRBJ2-1, with 10 nucleotides matching TRBD2. CDR3 length equals 15 residues. Germline V gives CDR1 SQVTM, CDR2 ANQGSEA. V shed 2 bases and J 7 bases; nucleotides not matched to a gene: 8. CDR3 bases: TGCAGCGTTGAAAGGCTAGCGGGAGCAGGGAATGAGCAGTTCTTC. It is translated as CSVERLAGAGNEQFF.

This clonotype was observed at least ten times. The chain links TRBV25-1 to TRBJ2-7, with D unclear. V was trimmed by 4 bases and J by 5 bases, leaving 9 bases between them. This CDR3 is 12 amino acids long. Germline V lookup: CDR1 MGHDK, CDR2 SYGVNS. Here the CDR3 reads CASSARVNEQYF. The CDR3 nucleotides are TGTGCCAGCAGTGCTAGGGTTAACGAGCAGTACTTC.

In this sample, this clonotype turned up many times. The junction departs from germline at one end; a sequencing error may be responsible. This sequence joins TRBV4-1 and TRBJ1-3; D might be TRBD1 (5 bases). This CDR3 comprises 17 residues. Germline CDR1 MGHRA, CDR2 YSYEKL. In DNA form, the CDR3 reads TGCGCCAGCAGCCAAGGGTGGACAACGGACCCTGGACACACCATATATTTT. This sequence encodes CASSQGWTTDPGHTIYF.

This clonotype was observed at least ten times. The CDR3 DNA is TGTGCCAGCTCACCCCGACAGGGGGCGGATGGGGCCAACGTCCTGACTTTC. It encodes CASSPRQGADGANVLTF. The chain carries TRBV18 and TRBJ2-6; TRBD1 agrees at 10 bases. The CDR3 has 17 amino acids. In germline, CDR1 is KGHSH, CDR2 LQKENI. V lost 3 bases, J lost 3 bases, and 5 bases stayed unmatched.